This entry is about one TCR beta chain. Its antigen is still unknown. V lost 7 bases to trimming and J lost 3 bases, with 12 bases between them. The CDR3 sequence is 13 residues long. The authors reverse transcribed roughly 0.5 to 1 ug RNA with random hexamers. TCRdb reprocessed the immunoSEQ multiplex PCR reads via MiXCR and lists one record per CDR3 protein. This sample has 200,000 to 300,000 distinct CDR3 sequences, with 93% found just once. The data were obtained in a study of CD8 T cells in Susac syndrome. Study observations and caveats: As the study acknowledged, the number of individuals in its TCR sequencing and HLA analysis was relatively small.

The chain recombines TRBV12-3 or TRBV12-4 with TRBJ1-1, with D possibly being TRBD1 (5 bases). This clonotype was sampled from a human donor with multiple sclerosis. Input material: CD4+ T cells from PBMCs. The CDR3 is CASTSRGHTEAFF. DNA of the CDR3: TGTGCCAGCACCTCGCGGGGACACACTGAAGCTTTCTTT.